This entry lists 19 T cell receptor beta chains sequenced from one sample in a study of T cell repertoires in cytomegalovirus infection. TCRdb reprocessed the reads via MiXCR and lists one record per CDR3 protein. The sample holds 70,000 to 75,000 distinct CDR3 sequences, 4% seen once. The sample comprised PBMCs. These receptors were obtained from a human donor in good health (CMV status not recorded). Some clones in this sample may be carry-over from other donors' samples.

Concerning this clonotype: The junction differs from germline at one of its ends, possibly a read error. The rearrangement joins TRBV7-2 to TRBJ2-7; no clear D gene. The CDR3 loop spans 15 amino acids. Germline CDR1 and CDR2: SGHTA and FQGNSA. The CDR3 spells CANSLAAETAYEQYF. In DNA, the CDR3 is TGTGCCAACAGCTTAGCTGCCGAGACGGCCTACGAGCAGTACTTC.

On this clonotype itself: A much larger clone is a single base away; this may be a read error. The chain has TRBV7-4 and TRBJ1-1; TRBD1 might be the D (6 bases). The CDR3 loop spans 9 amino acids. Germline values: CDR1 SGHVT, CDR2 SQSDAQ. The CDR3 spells CAGSIGQIF. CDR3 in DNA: TGTGCCGGCAGCATCGGACAGATCTTT.

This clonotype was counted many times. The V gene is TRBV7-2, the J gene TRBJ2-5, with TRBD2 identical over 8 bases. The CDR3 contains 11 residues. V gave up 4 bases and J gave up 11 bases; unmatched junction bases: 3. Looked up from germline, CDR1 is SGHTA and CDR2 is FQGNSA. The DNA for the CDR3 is TGTGCCAGCAGCTACGGACTAGCTCAGTACTTC. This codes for CASSYGLAQYF.

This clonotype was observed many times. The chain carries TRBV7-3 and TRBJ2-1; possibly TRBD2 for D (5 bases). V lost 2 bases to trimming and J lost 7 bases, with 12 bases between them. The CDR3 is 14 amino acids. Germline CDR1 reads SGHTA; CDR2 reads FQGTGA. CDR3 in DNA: TGTGCCAGCAGCTTAGTAGACTCGGGGAATGAGCAGTTCTTC. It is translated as CASSLVDSGNEQFF.

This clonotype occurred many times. CDR3 residues: CASSYRGGTQYF. CDR3 DNA: TGTGCCAGCAGTTACAGGGGGGGTACGCAGTATTTT. The rearrangement uses TRBV6-5 and TRBJ2-3, with D perhaps matching TRBD2 (7 bases). Germline CDR1 MNHEY, CDR2 SVGAGI. Trimming shortened V by 2 bases and J by 8 bases, and 8 bases separated the two germline ends. The CDR3 contains 12 residues.

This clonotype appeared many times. The CDR3 sequence is CASSLGGSNYGYTF. The CDR3 region has the DNA TGTGCCAGCAGCTTAGGAGGGTCTAACTATGGCTACACCTTC. The gene calls are TRBV7-2 and TRBJ1-2, with no clear D. V was trimmed by 1 base and J by 0 bases, leaving 6 bases between them. CDR1 is SGHTA, CDR2 FQGNSA, per germline. The CDR3 has 14 amino acids.

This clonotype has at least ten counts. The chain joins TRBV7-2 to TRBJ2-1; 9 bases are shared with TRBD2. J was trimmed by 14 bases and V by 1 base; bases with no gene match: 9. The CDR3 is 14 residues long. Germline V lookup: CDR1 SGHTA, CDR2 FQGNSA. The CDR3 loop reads CASSLVRRGGGEFF. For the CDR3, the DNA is TGTGCCAGCAGCTTAGTGAGGCGGGGGGGCGGGGAGTTCTTC.

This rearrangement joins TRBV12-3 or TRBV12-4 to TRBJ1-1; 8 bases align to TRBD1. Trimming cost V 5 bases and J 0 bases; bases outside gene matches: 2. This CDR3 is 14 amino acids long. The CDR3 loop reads CASSPTGVNTEAFF. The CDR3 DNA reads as TGTGCCAGCAGTCCGACAGGGGTGAACACTGAAGCTTTCTTT.

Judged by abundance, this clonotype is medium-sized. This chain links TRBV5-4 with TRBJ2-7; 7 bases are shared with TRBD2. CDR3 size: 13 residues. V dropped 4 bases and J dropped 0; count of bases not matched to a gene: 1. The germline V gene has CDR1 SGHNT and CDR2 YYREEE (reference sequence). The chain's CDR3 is CASSSGNSYEQYF. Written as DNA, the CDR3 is TGTGCCAGCAGCAGCGGGAACTCCTACGAGCAGTACTTC. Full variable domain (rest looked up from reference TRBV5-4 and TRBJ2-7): ETGVTQSPTHLIKTRGQQVTLRCSSQSGHNTVSWYQQALGQGPQFIFQYYREEENGRGNFPPRFSGLQFPNYSSELNVNALELDDSALYLCASSSGNSYEQYFGPGTRLTVT.

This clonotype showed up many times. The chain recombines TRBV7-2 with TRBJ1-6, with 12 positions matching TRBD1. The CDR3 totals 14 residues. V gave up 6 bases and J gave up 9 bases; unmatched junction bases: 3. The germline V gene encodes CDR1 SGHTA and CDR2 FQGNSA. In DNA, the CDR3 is TGTGCCAGCAGTCGGGGACAGGGGGCTTCACCCCTCCACTTT. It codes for CASSRGQGASPLHF.

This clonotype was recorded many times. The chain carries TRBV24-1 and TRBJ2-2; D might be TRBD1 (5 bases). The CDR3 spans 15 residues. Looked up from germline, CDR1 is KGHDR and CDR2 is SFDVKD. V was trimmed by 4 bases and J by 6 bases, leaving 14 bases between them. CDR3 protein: CATSDSRDSAGELFF. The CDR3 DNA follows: TGTGCCACCAGTGACTCCAGGGATTCGGCCGGGGAGCTGTTTTTT.

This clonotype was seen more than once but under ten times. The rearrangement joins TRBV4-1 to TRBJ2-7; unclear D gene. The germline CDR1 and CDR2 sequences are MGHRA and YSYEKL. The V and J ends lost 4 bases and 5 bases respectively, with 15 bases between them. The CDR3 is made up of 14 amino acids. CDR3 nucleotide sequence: TGCGCCAGCAGCCGGCCTGGGCAATACCACGAGCAGTACTTC. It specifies CASSRPGQYHEQYF.

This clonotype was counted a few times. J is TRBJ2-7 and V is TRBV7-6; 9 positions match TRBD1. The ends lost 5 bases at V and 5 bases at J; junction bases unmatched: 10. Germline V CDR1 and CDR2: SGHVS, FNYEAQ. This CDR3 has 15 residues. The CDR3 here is CASSASGTGNHEQYF. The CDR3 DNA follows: TGTGCCAGCAGCGCGTCCGGGACAGGGAATCACGAGCAGTACTTC. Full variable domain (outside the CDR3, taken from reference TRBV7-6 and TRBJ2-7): GAGVSQSPRYKVTKRGQDVALRCDPISGHVSLYWYRQALGQGPEFLTYFNYEAQQDKSGLPNDRFSAERPEGSISTLTIQRTEQRDSAMYRCASSASGTGNHEQYFGPGTRLTVT.

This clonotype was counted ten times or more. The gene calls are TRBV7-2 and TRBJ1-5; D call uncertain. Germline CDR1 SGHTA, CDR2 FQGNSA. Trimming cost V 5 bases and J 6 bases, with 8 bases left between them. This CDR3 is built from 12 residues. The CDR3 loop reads CASSPRGQPQHF. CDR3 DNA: TGTGCCAGCAGCCCAAGAGGTCAGCCCCAGCATTTT.

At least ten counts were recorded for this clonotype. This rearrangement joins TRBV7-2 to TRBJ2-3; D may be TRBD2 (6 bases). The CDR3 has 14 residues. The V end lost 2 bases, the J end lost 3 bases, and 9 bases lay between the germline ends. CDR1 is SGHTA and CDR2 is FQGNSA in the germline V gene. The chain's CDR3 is CASSLKAGTDTQYF. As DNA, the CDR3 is TGTGCCAGCAGCTTAAAGGCGGGGACAGATACGCAGTATTTT.

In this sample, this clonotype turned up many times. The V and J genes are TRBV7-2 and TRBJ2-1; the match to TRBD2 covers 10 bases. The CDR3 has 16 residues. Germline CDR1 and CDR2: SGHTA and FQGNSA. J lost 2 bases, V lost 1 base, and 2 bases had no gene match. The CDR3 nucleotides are TGTGCCAGCAGCTTAGATCTAGCGGGGGCCTACAATGAGCAGTTCTTC. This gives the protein CASSLDLAGAYNEQFF.

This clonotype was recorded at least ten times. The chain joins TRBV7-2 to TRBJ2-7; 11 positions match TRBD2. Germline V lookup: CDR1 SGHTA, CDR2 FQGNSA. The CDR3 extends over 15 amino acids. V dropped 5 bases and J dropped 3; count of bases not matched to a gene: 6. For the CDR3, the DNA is TGTGCCAGCAGCCCCAGGACTAGCGGGTACTACGAGCAGTACTTC. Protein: CASSPRTSGYYEQYF.

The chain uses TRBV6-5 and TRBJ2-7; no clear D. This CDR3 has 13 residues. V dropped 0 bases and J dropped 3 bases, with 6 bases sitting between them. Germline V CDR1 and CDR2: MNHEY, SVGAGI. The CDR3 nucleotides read TGTGCCAGCAGTTACTCGTGGGGCTACGAGCAGTACTTC. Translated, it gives CASSYSWGYEQYF.

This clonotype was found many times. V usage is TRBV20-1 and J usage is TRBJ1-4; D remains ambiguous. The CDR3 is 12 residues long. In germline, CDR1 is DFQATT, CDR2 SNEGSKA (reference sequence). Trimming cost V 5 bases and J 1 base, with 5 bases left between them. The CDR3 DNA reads TGCAGTGCTGGGGAAACTAATGAAAAACTGTTTTTT. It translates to CSAGETNEKLFF.